This T cell receptor (beta chain) emerged from a study of T cell repertoires in cytomegalovirus infection. Whole-study context: CMV epitopes that were recently identified and HLA-C-restricted were used alongside well-studied HLA-B-restricted ones. Indications came from public TCR beta signatures; they pointed to CMV infection and to a matching HLA type. Findings and limits, study-wide: The study found HLA-C-restricted CMV-specific TCR beta clonotypes dominating the ex vivo response. Based on cumulative public TCR beta family frequency, carriers of CMV plus the relevant HLA were identified.

As regards this clonotype: Its antigen remains unidentified.

The CDR3 is 15 amino acids. CDR1 is SGHVS and CDR2 is FNYEAQ in the germline V gene. Trimming took 3 bases from V and 6 from J, leaving 15 bases between them. TCRdb recomputed calls from the reads with MiXCR, one row per CDR3 protein. Here the sample spans around 540,000 distinct CDR3 sequences, around 30% being singletons. The sequence came from a human donor in good health (CMV status not recorded). Some clones in this sample may be carry-over from other donors' samples. The rearrangement links TRBV7-6 to TRBJ2-1; TRBD1 or TRBD2 may be the D gene (6 bases each). Sample: cultured PBMCs, taken from culture after CMV antigen stimulation. The chain's CDR3 is CASSFGGLPGNEQFF. In DNA form, the CDR3 reads TGTGCCAGCAGCTTTGGGGGGCTGCCCGGCAATGAGCAGTTCTTC.